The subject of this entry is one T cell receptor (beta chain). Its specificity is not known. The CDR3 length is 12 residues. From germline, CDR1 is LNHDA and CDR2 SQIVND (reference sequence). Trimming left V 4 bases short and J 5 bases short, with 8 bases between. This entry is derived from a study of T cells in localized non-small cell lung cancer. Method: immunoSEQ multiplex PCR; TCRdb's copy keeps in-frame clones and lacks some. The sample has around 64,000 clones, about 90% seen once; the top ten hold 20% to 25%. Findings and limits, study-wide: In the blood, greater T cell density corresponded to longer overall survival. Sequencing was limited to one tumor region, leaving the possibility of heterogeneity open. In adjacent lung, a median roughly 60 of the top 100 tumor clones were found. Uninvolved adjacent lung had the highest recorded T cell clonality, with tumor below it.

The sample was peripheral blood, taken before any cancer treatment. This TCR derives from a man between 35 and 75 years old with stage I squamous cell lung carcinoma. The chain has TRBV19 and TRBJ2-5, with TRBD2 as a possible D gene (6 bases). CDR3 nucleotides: TGTGCCAGTAGTAACCTAGCGGAGACCCAGTACTTC. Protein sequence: CASSNLAETQYF.